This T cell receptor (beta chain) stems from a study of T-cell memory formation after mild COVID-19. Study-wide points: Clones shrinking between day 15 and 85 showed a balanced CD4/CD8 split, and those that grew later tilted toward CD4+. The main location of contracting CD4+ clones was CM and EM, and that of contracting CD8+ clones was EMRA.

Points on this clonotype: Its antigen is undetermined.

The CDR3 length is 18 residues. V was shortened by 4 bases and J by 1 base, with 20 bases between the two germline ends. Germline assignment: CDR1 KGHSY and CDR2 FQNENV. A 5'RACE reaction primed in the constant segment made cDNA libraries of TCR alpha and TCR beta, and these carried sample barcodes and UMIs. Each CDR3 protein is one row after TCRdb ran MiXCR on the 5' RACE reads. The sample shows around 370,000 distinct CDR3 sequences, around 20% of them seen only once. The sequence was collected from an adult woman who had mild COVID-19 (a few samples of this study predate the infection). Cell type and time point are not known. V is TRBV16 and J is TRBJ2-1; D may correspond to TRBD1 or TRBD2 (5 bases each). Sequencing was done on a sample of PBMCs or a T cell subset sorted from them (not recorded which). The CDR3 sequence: CASSRPRVRAGSYNEQFF. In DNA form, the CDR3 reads TGTGCCAGCAGCCGCCCCAGGGTAAGGGCGGGTTCCTACAATGAGCAGTTCTTC.